Each of the 5 T cell receptor beta chains below was sequenced from the same sample in a study of regulatory T cells in long-lasting Graves disease. Through Arm-PCR of CDR3 regions and iRepertoire HTBI primers, TCR beta libraries were built. MiXCR was run by TCRdb on the multiplex PCR reads, yielding one entry per CDR3 protein. Of hundreds of thousands of distinct CDR3 sequences in the sample, 20% are singletons; the top ten hold under 9%. Time point reported: persistent/refractory GD, antithyroid drugs over 5 years with positive TRAb. The TCR library was made from RNA that had been extracted from PBMCs in TRIzol. The sequencing used peripheral blood mononuclear cells (PBMCs), collected when the disease was refractory, from a patient treated with antithyroid drugs. The receptor set was obtained from a female donor with Graves disease.

V gene TRBV4-1 combines with J gene TRBJ2-7, with 8 positions matching TRBD2. After removal of 1 base from V and 5 bases from J, the junction contained 7 bases not matched to a gene. The CDR3 length is 15 residues. Germline V gene data show CDR1 as MGHRA and CDR2 as YSYEKL. CDR3 loop: CASSQVPGLENEQYF. The CDR3 coding sequence is TGCGCCAGCAGCCAAGTCCCGGGACTAGAAAACGAGCAGTACTTC.

This clonotype appeared many times. The V call is TRBV12-3 or TRBV12-4, the J call TRBJ2-2; TRBD2 is a possible D gene (5 bases). V shed 3 bases and J shed 4 bases, with 9 bases lying between them. The CDR3 loop spans 14 amino acids. CDR3 bases: TGTGCCAGCAGTTTGAAGGGAGTCACCGGGGAGCTGTTTTTT. It yields the protein CASSLKGVTGELFF.

This clonotype occurred many times. The chain is built from TRBV6-2 or TRBV6-3 and TRBJ2-7; a possible D gene is TRBD1 (6 bases). The germline V gene encodes CDR1 MNHEY and CDR2 SVGEGT. The CDR3 extends over 13 amino acids. Trimming stripped 4 bases from V and 7 bases from J, with 14 bases between. The CDR3 loop is CASSLDSFREQYF. The CDR3 bases are TGTGCCAGCAGTTTGGACAGTTTCCGAGAGCAGTACTTC.

This clonotype came up many times. V gene TRBV7-3 combines with J gene TRBJ2-7, with TRBD1 matching over 8 bases. The germline gives CDR1 SGHTA, CDR2 FQGTGA. The trim removed 0 bases at V and 2 bases at J, leaving 3 bases unmatched. CDR3 size: 15 residues. CDR3 bases: TGTGCCAGCAGCTTAACCGGGACAGGCACCTACGAGCAGTACTTC. Translation: CASSLTGTGTYEQYF.

CDR3 protein: CASSPSGTSAYEQYF. The CDR3 DNA sequence: TGCGCCAGCAGCCCCTCCGGGACTAGCGCCTACGAGCAGTACTTC. The rearrangement links TRBV4-1 to TRBJ2-7; 10 nucleotides agree with TRBD2. V shed 4 bases and J 2 bases; nucleotides not matched to a gene: 5. CDR1 is MGHRA and CDR2 is YSYEKL in the germline V gene. The CDR3 loop spans 15 amino acids.